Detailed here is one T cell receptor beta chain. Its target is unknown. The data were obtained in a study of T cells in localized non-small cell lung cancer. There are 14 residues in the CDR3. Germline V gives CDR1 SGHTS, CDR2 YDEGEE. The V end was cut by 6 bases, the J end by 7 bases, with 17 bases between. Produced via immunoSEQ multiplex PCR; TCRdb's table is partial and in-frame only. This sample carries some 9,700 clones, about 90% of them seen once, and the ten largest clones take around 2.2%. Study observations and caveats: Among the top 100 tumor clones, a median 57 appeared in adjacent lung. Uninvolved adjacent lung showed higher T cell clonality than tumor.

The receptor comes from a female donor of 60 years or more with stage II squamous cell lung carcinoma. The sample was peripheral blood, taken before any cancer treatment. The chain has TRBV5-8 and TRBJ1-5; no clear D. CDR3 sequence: CASNLGGREQPQHF. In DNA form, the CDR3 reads TGTGCCAGCAACCTTGGTGGTAGGGAGCAGCCCCAGCATTTT.